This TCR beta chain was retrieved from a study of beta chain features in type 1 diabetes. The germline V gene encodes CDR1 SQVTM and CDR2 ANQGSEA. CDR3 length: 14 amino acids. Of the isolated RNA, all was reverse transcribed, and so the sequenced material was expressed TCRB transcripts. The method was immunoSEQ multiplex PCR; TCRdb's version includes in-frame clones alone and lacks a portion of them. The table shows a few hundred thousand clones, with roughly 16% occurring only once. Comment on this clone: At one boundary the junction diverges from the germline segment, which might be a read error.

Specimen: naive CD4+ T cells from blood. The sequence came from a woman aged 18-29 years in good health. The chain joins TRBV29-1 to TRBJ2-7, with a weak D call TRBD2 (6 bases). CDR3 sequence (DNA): TGCAGCGTTGAAGGGGGGACTCCCTCCAACGAGCAGTACTTC. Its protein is CSVEGGTPSNEQYF.